Sequencing of this T cell receptor (beta chain) was carried out in a study of T cell responses to AZD1222 COVID-19 vaccine. Study conclusions and caveats: AZD1222 recipients seropositive at baseline numbered only six. Spike as a whole was targeted by vaccine-associated CD4 TCRs, dominant at 160-218 and 743-854.

Second doses were pooled across both intervals (about 4 or about 12 weeks). A remark on this clone: As yet, its antigen is unknown.

The CDR3 covers 13 residues. The V gene lost 5 bases and the J gene lost 5 bases, with 12 bases spanning the gap. Data came from immunoSEQ multiplex PCR; TCRdb stores just in-frame clones and leaves some out. The top ten hold around 3.7% of the sample, which has approximately 80,000 clones, approximately 83% seen once. The clonotype was recovered from an adult who received the AZD1222 COVID-19 vaccine. J is TRBJ2-5 and V is TRBV12-3 or TRBV12-4, with no clear D. Source: peripheral blood, taken 28 days after the second AZD1222 dose. CDR3 nucleotide sequence: TGTGCCAGCAGTAAAGACCAATTTGAGACCCAGTACTTC. It is translated as CASSKDQFETQYF.